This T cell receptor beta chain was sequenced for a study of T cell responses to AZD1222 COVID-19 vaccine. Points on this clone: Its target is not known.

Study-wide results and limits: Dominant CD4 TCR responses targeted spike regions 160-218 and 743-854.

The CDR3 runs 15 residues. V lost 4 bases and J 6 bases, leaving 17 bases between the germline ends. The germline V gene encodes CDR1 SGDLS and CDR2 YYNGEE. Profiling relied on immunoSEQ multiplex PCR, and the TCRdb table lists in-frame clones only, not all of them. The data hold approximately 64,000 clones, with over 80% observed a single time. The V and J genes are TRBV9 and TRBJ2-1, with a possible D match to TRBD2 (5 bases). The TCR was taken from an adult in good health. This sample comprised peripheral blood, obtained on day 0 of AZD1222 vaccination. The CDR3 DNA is TGTGCCAGCAGCCCCTTGGTAGGGAGTGGCAATGAGCAGTTCTTC. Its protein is CASSPLVGSGNEQFF. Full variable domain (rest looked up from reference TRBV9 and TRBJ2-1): DSGVTQTPKHLITATGQRVTLRCSPRSGDLSVYWYQQSLDQGLQFLIQYYNGEERAKGNILERFSAQQFPDLHSELNLSSLELGDSALYFCASSPLVGSGNEQFFGPGTRLTVL.